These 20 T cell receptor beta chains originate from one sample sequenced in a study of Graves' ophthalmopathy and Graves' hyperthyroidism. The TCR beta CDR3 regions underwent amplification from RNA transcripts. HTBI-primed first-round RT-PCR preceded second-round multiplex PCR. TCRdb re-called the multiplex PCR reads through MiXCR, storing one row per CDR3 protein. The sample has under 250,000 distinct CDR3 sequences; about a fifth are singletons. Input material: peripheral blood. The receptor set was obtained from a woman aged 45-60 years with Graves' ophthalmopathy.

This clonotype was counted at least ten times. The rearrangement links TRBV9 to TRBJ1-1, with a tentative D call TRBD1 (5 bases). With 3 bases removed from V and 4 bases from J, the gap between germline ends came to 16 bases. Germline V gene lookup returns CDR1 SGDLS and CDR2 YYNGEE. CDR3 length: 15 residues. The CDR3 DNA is TGTGCCAGCAGCGCCGGGGGAGCCCGCACCACTGAAGCTTTCTTT. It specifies CASSAGGARTTEAFF.

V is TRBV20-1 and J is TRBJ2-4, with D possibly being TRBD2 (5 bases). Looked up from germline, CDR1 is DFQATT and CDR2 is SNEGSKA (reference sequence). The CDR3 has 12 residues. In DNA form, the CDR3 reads TGCAGCGCAGCGAGCGGTGGGAACATTCAGTACTTC. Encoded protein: CSAASGGNIQYF.

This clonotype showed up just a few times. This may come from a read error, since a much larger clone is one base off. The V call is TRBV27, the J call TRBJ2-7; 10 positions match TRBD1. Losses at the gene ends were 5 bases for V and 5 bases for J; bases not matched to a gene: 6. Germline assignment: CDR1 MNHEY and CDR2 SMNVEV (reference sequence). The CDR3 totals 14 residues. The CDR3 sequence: CASSRQGAMDEQYF. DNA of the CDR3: TGTGCCAGCAGTAGACAGGGGGCGATGGACGAGCAGTACTTC.

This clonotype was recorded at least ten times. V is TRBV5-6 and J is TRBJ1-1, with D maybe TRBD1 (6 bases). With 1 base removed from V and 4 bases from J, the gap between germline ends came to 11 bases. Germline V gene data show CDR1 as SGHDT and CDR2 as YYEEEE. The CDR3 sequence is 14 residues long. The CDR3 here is CASSLRQQGTEAFF. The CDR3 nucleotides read TGTGCCAGCAGCTTGCGTCAACAGGGCACTGAAGCTTTCTTT. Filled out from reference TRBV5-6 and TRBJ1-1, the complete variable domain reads DAGVTQSPTHLIKTRGQQVTLRCSPKSGHDTVSWYQQALGQGPQFIFQYYEEEERQRGNFPDRFSGHQFPNYSSELNVNALLLGDSALYLCASSLRQQGTEAFFGQGTRLTVV.

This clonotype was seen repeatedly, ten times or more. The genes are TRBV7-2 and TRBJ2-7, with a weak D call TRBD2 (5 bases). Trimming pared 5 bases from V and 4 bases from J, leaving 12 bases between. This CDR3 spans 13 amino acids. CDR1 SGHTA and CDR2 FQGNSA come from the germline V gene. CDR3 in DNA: TGTGCCAGCAGCCGCGGTACGGGGTACGAGCAGTACTTC. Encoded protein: CASSRGTGYEQYF.

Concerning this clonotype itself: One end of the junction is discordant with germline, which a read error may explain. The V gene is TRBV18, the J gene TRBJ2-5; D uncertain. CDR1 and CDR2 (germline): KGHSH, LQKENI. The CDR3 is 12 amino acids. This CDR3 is CASGYLQEAQYF. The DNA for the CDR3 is TGTGCCAGCGGCTACCTCCAAGAGGCCCAGTACTTC.

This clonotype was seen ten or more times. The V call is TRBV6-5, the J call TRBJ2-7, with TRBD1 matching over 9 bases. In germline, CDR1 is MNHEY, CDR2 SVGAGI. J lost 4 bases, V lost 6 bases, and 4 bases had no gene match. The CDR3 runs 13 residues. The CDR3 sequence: CASRGQGRYEQYF. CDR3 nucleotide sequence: TGTGCCAGCAGGGGACAGGGACGATACGAGCAGTACTTC.

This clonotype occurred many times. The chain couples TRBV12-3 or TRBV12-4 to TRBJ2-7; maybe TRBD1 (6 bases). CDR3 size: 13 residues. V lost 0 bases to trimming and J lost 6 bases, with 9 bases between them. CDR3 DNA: TGTGCCAGCAGTTTAGCACAGGGATCCGAGCAGTACTTC. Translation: CASSLAQGSEQYF.

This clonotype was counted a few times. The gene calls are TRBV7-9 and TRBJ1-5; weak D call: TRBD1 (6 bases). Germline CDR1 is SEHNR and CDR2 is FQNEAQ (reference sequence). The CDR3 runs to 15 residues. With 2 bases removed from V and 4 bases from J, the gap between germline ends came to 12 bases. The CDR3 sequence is CASSLSGAGNQPQHF. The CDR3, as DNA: TGTGCCAGCAGCTTATCAGGGGCAGGGAATCAGCCCCAGCATTTT.

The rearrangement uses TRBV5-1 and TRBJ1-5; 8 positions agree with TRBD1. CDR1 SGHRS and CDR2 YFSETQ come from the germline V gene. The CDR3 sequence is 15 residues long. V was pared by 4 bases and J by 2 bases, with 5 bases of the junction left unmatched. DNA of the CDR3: TGCGCCAGCAGCATCGCGGGACAGGGCAATCAGCCCCAGCATTTT. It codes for CASSIAGQGNQPQHF. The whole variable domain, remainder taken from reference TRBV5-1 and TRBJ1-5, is KAGVTQTPRYLIKTRGQQVTLSCSPISGHRSVSWYQQTPGQGLQFLFEYFSETQRNKGNFPGRFSGRQFSNSRSEMNVSTLELGDSALYLCASSIAGQGNQPQHFGDGTRLSIL.

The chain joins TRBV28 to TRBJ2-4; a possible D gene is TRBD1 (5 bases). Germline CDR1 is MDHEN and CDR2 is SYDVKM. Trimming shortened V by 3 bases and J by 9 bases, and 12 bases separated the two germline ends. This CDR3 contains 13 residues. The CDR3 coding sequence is TGTGCCAGCAGTTTTCCCGGTAGGGGCATTCAGTACTTC. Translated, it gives CASSFPGRGIQYF.

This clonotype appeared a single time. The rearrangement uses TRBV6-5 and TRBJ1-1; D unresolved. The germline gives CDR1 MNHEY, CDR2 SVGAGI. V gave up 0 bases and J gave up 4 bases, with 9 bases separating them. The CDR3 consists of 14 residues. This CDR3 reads CASSYSNAGTEAFF. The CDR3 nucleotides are TGTGCCAGCAGTTACTCGAATGCAGGCACTGAAGCTTTCTTT.

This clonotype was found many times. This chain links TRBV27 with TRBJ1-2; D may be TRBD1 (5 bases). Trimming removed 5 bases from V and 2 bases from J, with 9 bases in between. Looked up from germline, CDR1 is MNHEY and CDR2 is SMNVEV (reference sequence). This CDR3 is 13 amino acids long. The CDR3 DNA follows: TGTGCCAGCAGTAACGGGGGAAACTATGGCTACACCTTC. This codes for CASSNGGNYGYTF.

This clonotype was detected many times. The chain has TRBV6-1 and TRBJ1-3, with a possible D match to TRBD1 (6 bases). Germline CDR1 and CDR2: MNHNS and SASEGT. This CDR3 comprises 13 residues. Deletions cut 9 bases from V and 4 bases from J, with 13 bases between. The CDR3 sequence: CARLGGAGNTIYF. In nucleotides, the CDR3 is TGTGCCAGACTGGGGGGCGCGGGAAACACCATATATTTT.

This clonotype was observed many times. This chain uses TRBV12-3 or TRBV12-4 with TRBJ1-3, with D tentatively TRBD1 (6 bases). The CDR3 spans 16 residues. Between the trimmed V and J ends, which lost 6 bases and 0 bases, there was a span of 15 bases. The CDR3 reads CASSYGQISSGNTIYF. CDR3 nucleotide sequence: TGTGCCAGCAGCTACGGACAGATTAGCTCTGGAAACACCATATATTTT.

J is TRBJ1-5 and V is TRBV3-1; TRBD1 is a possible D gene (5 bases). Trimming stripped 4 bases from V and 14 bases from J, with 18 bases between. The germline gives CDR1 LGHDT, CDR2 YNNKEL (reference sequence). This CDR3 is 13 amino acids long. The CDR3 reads CASSRGRGREKHF. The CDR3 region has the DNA TGTGCCAGCAGCCGAGGGAGGGGCAGGGAGAAGCATTTT.

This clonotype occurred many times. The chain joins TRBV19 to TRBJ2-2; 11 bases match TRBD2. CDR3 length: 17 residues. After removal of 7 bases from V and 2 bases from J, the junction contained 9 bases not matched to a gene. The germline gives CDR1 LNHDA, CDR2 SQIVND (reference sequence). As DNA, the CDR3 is TGTGCCAGTAATAGTCCTCTAGCGGGAGGAAACACCGGGGAGCTGTTTTTT. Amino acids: CASNSPLAGGNTGELFF.

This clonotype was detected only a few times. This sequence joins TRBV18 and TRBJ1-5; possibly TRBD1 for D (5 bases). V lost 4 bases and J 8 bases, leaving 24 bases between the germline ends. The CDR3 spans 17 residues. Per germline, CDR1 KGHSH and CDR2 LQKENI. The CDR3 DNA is TGTGCCAGCTCACGGTCGGGGGACCCCGGGAGTATAGAGCCCCAGCATTTT. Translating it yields CASSRSGDPGSIEPQHF.

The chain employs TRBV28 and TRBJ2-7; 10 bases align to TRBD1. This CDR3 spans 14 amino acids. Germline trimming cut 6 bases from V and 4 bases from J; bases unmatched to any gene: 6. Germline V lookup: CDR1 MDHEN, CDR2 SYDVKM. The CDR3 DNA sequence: TGTGCCAGCAGACAGACAGGGGGCAGGTACGAGCAGTACTTC. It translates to CASRQTGGRYEQYF. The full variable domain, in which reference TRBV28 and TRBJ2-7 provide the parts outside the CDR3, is DVKVTQSSRYLVKRTGEKVFLECVQDMDHENMFWYRQDPGLGLRLIYFSYDVKMKEKGDIPEGYSVSREKKERFSLILESASTNQTSMYLCASRQTGGRYEQYFGPGTRLTVT.

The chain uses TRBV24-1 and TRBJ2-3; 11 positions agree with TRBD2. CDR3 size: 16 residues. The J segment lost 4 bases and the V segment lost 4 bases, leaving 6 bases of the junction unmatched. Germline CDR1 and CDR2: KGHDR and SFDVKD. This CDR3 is CATSELTSGISDTQYF. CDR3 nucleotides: TGTGCCACCAGTGAGCTGACTAGCGGGATCTCAGATACGCAGTATTTT.